These T cell receptor beta chains were read from a single sample in a study of post-analysis software for immune sequencing data. One entry per CDR3 protein results from TCRdb running MiXCR on the PCR reads. The data hold some 890,000 distinct CDR3 sequences, with 53% observed a single time. The material sequenced was blood. The receptor set was obtained from a girl between 5 and 17 years old with multiple sclerosis. CDR3s include the opening cysteine and the closing phenylalanine or tryptophan. A D gene is named only where the DNA matches it firmly. Some rows have no size entry. The others give once, few or many, or a class for an expanded clone.

J gene	V gene	clone size	D gene	CDR3 protein	CDR3 DNA
TRBJ1-2	TRBV6-6	.	.	CASSGRASYGYTF	TGTGCCAGCAGTGGCAGGGCTTCCTATGGCTACACCTTC
TRBJ2-6	TRBV5-6	.	.	CASTPRRALLIGANVLTF	TGTGCCAGCACCCCCAGGCGGGCGCTTTTGATTGGGGCCAACGTCCTGACTTTC
TRBJ1-6	TRBV9	once	.	CASSSGRDGPYNSPLHF	TGTGCCAGCAGCTCAGGACGTGACGGCCCCTATAATTCACCCCTCCACTTT
TRBJ2-1	TRBV5-1	.	TRBD1	CASSHTRDRGYNEQFF	TGCGCCAGCAGCCACACTCGGGACAGGGGCTACAATGAGCAGTTCTTC
TRBJ2-5	TRBV6-5	.	.	CASSYWAFPSVPEEQYF	TGTGCCAGCAGTTACTGGGCCTTTCCCTCGGTTCCTGAAGAGCAGTACTTC
TRBJ2-5	TRBV9	few	.	CASSEAVGRGETQYF	TGTGCCAGCAGCGAGGCGGTTGGGAGAGGAGAGACCCAGTACTTC
TRBJ2-7	TRBV12-3/TRBV12-4	few	TRBD1	CASSAGTGFSYEQYF	TGTGCCAGCAGTGCCGGGACAGGGTTTTCCTACGAGCAGTACTTC
TRBJ2-3	TRBV7-8	.	TRBD2	CASSYRRGLAGGQSTDTQYF	TGTGCCAGCAGCTACCGGAGGGGACTAGCGGGAGGCCAGAGCACAGATACGCAGTATTTT
TRBJ1-2	TRBV5-6	many	.	CASSLRASYGYTF	TGTGCCAGCAGCTTAAGGGCTAGCTATGGCTACACCTTC
TRBJ2-4	TRBV7-9	.	.	CASSFIVQDNEQYF	TGTGCCAGCAGCTTTATCGTCCAGGACAATGAGCAGTACTTC
TRBJ2-7	TRBV12-3/TRBV12-4	.	.	CASGGHIYEQYF	TGTGCCAGCGGCGGCCACATCTACGAGCAGTACTTC
TRBJ2-7	TRBV2	few	.	CAPSDHRESGYEQYF	TGTGCCCCCTCGGATCACAGGGAATCGGGCTACGAGCAGTACTTC
TRBJ2-7	TRBV10-3	.	TRBD1	CAIRRGQGEDEQYF	TGTGCCATCAGGAGAGGACAGGGGGAAGACGAGCAGTACTTC
TRBJ2-3	TRBV29-1	.	.	CSVDWKGTDTQYF	TGCAGCGTTGATTGGAAGGGGACAGATACGCAGTATTTT
TRBJ2-6	TRBV20-1	.	TRBD1	CSATDRARSGANVLTF	TGCAGTGCTACAGACAGGGCCCGCTCTGGGGCCAACGTCCTGACTTTC
TRBJ2-7	TRBV24-1	.	.	CATSDLEGRDHYEQYF	TGTGCCACCAGTGATTTGGAGGGCCGGGATCACTACGAGCAGTACTTC
TRBJ2-3	TRBV7-9	.	.	CASSLDLSSRTDTQYF	TGTGCCAGCAGCTTAGACCTCAGCTCCAGAACAGATACGCAGTATTTT
TRBJ2-1	TRBV6-2/TRBV6-3	few	.	CASKLRNYNEQFF	TGTGCCAGCAAACTACGGAATTACAATGAGCAGTTCTTC
TRBJ1-1	TRBV28	.	.	CASSYRAYGDTEAFF	TGTGCCAGCAGTTACAGGGCTTATGGGGACACTGAAGCTTTCTTT
TRBJ2-7	TRBV12-3/TRBV12-4	.	.	CASSIGQRTYEQYF	TGTGCCAGCAGTATAGGACAGAGAACCTACGAGCAGTACTTC
TRBJ2-7	TRBV6-1	.	.	CASSIVYEQYF	TGTGCCAGCAGTATTGTCTACGAGCAGTACTTC
TRBJ2-3	TRBV5-1	.	TRBD1	CASSPTGQHTDTQYF	TGCGCCAGCAGCCCTACGGGACAGCACACAGATACGCAGTATTTT
TRBJ2-5	TRBV5-5	.	TRBD2	CASSDWTSGGETQYF	TGTGCCAGCAGCGACTGGACTAGCGGAGGGGAGACCCAGTACTTC
TRBJ2-5	TRBV20-1	once	TRBD2	CSAIVAGGHQETQYF	TGCAGTGCTATCGTAGCGGGGGGTCACCAAGAGACCCAGTACTTC
TRBJ2-7	TRBV28	many	TRBD1	CASSFGGTGGYEQYF	TGTGCCAGCAGTTTCGGCGGGACAGGGGGTTACGAGCAGTACTTC
TRBJ2-1	TRBV20-1	.	TRBD1	CSAHDRGPSYNEQFF	TGCAGTGCTCATGACAGGGGGCCCTCCTACAATGAGCAGTTCTTC
TRBJ1-5	TRBV6-1	.	.	CASSEGQGNQPQHF	TGTGCCAGCAGTGAAGGGCAAGGCAATCAGCCCCAGCATTTT
TRBJ2-1	TRBV12-3/TRBV12-4	.	.	CASGGARESYNEQFF	TGTGCCAGCGGAGGAGCGAGGGAATCCTACAATGAGCAGTTCTTC
TRBJ2-1	TRBV4-1	.	.	CASSSRQPWENEQFF	TGCGCCAGCAGCTCCCGACAGCCCTGGGAAAATGAGCAGTTCTTC
TRBJ2-3	TRBV7-2	.	.	CASSLDGGATDTQYF	TGTGCCAGCAGTTTAGATGGGGGGGCCACAGATACGCAGTATTTT
TRBJ2-1	TRBV29-1	.	TRBD1	CSVLKGQGRYNEQFF	TGCAGCGTTCTAAAGGGACAGGGGCGGTACAATGAGCAGTTCTTC
TRBJ2-1	TRBV7-9	.	TRBD2	CASSRSREGEQFF	TGTGCCAGCAGCAGAAGCAGGGAGGGTGAGCAGTTCTTC
TRBJ2-1	TRBV7-7	few	TRBD2	CASSHPFGREGNNEQFF	TGTGCTAGCAGCCACCCCTTCGGGCGGGAGGGGAACAATGAGCAGTTCTTC